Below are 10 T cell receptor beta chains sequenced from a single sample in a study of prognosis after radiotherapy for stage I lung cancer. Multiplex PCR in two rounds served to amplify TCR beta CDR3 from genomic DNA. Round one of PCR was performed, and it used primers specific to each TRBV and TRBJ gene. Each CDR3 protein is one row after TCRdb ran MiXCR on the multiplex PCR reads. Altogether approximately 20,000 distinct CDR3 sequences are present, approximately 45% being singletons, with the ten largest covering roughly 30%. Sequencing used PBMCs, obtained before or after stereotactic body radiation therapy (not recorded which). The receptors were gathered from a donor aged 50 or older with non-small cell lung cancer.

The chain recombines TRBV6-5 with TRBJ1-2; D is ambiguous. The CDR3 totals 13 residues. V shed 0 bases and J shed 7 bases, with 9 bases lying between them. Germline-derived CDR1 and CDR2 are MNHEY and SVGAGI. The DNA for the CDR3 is TGTGCCAGCAGTTACTCCCTTGACGGTGGCTACACCTTC. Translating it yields CASSYSLDGGYTF.

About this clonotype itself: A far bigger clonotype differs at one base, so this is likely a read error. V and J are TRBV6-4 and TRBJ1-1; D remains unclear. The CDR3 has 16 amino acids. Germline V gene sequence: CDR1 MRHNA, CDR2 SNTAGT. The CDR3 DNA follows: TGTGCCAGCAGTGGGTCCTTACCTAATATGAAAACTGAAGCTTTCTTT. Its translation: CASSGSLPNMKTEAFF.

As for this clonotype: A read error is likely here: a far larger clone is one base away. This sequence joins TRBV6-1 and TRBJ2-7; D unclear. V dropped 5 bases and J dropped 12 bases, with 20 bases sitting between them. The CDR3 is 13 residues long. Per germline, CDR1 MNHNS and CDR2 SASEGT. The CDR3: CASSSEVRHSRYF. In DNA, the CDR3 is TGTGCCAGCAGTTCTGAGGTCCGTCATTCAAGGTACTTC.

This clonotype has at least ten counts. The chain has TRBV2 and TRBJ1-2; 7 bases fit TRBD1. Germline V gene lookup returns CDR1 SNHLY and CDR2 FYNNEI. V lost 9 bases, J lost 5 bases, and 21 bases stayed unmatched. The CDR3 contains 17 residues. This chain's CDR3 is CASKTAGTEHFLYGYTF. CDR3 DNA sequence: TGTGCCAGTAAAACTGCCGGGACAGAACACTTCTTATATGGCTACACCTTC.

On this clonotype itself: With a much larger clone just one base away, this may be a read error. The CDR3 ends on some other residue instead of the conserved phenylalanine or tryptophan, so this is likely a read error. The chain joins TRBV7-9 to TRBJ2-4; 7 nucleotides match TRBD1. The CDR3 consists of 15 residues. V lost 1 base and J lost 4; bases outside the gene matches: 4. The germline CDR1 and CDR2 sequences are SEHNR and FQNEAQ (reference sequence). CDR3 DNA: TGTGCCAGCAGCTTAGGGGGGACAGTTAAAAACATTCAGTACTTA. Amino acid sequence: CASSLGGTVKNIQYL.

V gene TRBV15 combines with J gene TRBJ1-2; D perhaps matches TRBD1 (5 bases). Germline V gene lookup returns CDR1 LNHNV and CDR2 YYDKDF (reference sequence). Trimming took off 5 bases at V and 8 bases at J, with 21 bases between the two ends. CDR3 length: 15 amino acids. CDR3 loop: CATSSWARGVAGYTF. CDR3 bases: TGTGCCACCAGCTCCTGGGCTCGGGGGGTTGCAGGCTACACCTTC.

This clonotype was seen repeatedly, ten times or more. CDR3 DNA: TGCAGTGCACCTACAAGCTCCTACGAGCAGTACTTC. Its translation: CSAPTSSYEQYF. V usage is TRBV20-1 and J usage is TRBJ2-7; D ambiguous. The V gene's germline CDR1 is DFQATT and CDR2 SNEGSKA (reference sequence). The CDR3 totals 12 residues. V was pared by 6 bases and J by 0 bases, with 9 bases between.

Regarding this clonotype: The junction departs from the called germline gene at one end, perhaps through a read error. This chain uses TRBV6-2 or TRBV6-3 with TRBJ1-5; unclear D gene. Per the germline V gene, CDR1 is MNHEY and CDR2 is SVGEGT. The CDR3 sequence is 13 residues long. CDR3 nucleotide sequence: TGTGCCAGCAGTCCCCGGAGAAATCAGCACCAGAATTTT. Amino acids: CASSPRRNQHQNF.

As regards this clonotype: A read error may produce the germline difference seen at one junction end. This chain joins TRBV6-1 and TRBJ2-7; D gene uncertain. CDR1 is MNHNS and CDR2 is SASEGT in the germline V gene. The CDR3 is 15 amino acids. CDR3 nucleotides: TGTGTCAGCAGCTCCTACCGACATAGCTCCTACGAGCAGTACTTC. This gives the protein CVSSSYRHSSYEQYF.

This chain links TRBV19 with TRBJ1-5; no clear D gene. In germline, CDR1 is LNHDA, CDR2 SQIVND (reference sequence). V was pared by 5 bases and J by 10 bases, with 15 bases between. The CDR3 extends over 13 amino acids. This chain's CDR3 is CASSPGVSQPQHF. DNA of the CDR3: TGTGCCAGTAGTCCTGGGGTTAGTCAACCCCAGCATTTT.